This T cell receptor beta chain was sequenced during a study of human T cells and chemical hapten exposure. MiXCR was run by TCRdb on the RACE reads, yielding one entry per CDR3 protein. The sample yields approximately 88,000 distinct CDR3 sequences, 10% to 15% seen once. Germline CDR1 KGHSY, CDR2 FQNENV. This CDR3 is built from 17 residues. V shed 4 bases and J 0 bases; nucleotides not matched to a gene: 11. This clonotype has just a few counts. The time point: patch test 3, about 24 weeks after DPC sensitization. Sample treatment: therapeutic diphenylcyclopropenone sensitization with weekly scalp DPC.

This TCR came from a woman aged 45-65 years with alopecia areata. Some clones in this sample may be carry-over from other donors' samples. Sample: whole blood, taken in connection with sensitization to the hapten diphenylcyclopropenone (DPC). This sequence joins TRBV16 and TRBJ1-1; 7 positions match TRBD1. The chain's CDR3 is CASSPRQGGALNTEAFF. CDR3 nucleotide sequence: TGTGCCAGCAGCCCTCGACAGGGAGGGGCCCTGAACACTGAAGCTTTCTTT.